The 21 T cell receptor beta chains below were found in one sample sequenced in a study of shared clonotypes between healthy human individuals. TCRdb keeps only in-frame clones here, not all; method: immunoSEQ multiplex PCR. The table lists about 1.1 million clones, approximately 80% of them singletons. Input material: memory CD4+ T cells from PBMCs. Subset noted: CD45RA-negative fraction. The receptors derive from a man aged 18-30 years in good health. Some clones in this sample may be carry-over from other donors' samples.

The chain has TRBV10-3 and TRBJ2-2; 7 bases align to TRBD1. CDR1 and CDR2 (germline): ENHRY, SYGVKD. V was clipped by 8 bases and J by 0 bases; unmatched bases: 6. The CDR3 contains 15 residues. The CDR3 spells CAIGWGTANTGELFF. In DNA form, the CDR3 reads TGTGCCATCGGGTGGGGGACAGCGAACACCGGGGAGCTGTTTTTT.

The V call is TRBV7-9, the J call TRBJ2-1, with TRBD2 identical over 9 bases. This CDR3 has 17 residues. CDR1 is SEHNR and CDR2 is FQNEAQ in the germline V gene (reference sequence). The ends lost 5 bases at V and 2 bases at J; junction bases unmatched: 10. The DNA of the CDR3 is TGTGCCAGCAGCCTTCTGCTATCTAGCGGGACCTACAATGAGCAGTTCTTC. This gives the protein CASSLLLSSGTYNEQFF.

This clone was counted between two and nine times. J is TRBJ2-7 and V is TRBV19; the match to TRBD1 covers 12 bases. The germline V gene has CDR1 LNHDA and CDR2 SQIVND (reference sequence). V lost 3 bases, J lost 6 bases, and 6 bases stayed unmatched. The CDR3 totals 15 residues. CDR3 region: CASSIPGTGGSEQYF. Written as DNA, the CDR3 is TGTGCCAGTAGTATCCCGGGGACAGGGGGCTCCGAGCAGTACTTC. Using reference TRBV19 and TRBJ2-7 for the parts outside the CDR3, the full variable domain is DGGITQSPKYLFRKEGQNVTLSCEQNLNHDAMYWYRQDPGQGLRLIYYSQIVNDFQKGDIAEGYSVSREKKESFPLTVTSAQKNPTAFYLCASSIPGTGGSEQYFGPGTRLTVT.

The chain has TRBV4-2 and TRBJ1-3; weak D call: TRBD1 (5 bases). The germline V and J ends were trimmed by 0 bases and 4 bases, with 13 bases remaining between them. Germline lookup yields CDR1 LGHNA and CDR2 YNFKEQ. This CDR3 contains 16 residues. CDR3 residues: CASSQDPGGTGNTIYF. The CDR3 DNA sequence: TGTGCCAGCAGCCAAGATCCGGGGGGGACGGGAAACACCATATATTTT.

The CDR3 protein is CASSHRLAGGPRDTGELFF. DNA for the CDR3: TGTGCCAGCAGCCACCGACTAGCGGGAGGGCCGAGGGACACCGGGGAGCTGTTTTTT. The chain couples TRBV7-9 to TRBJ2-2; TRBD2 agrees at 14 bases. Germline loops: CDR1 SEHNR, CDR2 FQNEAQ (reference sequence). The V and J ends lost 5 bases and 3 bases, in that order; junction bases with no gene match: 11. This CDR3 region has 19 residues. The whole variable domain, filled in from reference TRBV7-9 and TRBJ2-2, reads DTGVSQNPRHKITKRGQNVTFRCDPISEHNRLYWYRQTLGQGPEFLTYFQNEAQLEKSRLLSDRFSAERPKGSFSTLEIQRTEQGDSAMYLCASSHRLAGGPRDTGELFFGEGSRLTVL.

About this clone: Other DNA sequences in the same sample also yield this CDR3. The chain recombines TRBV9 with TRBJ2-7; D possibly corresponds to TRBD2 (5 bases). This CDR3 contains 13 residues. V was pared by 0 bases and J by 6 bases, with 10 bases between. From germline, CDR1 is SGDLS and CDR2 YYNGEE. CDR3 residues: CASSVAGFGEQYF. The CDR3 bases are TGTGCCAGCAGCGTAGCGGGATTCGGCGAGCAGTACTTC.

The chain employs TRBV2 and TRBJ1-3; D unresolved. This CDR3 has 13 amino acids. The germline V and J ends were trimmed by 4 bases and 4 bases, with 8 bases remaining between them. The V gene's germline CDR1 is SNHLY and CDR2 FYNNEI. CDR3 protein: CASSGTDGNTIYF. CDR3 DNA: TGTGCCAGCAGTGGGACCGACGGAAACACCATATATTTT.

The CDR3 region has the DNA TGTGCCAGCAGCTTAACGTTAGAGTCAACCTGGTATCAGCCCCAGCATTTT. Translating gives CASSLTLESTWYQPQHF. The V and J genes are TRBV7-3 and TRBJ1-5; D remains ambiguous. Trimming stripped 0 bases from V and 5 bases from J, with 17 bases between. The CDR3 totals 17 residues. The germline V gene has CDR1 SGHTA and CDR2 FQGTGA.

V is TRBV7-8 and J is TRBJ2-2; D not resolved. Trimming shortened V by 0 bases and J by 0 bases, and 11 bases separated the two germline ends. The germline CDR1 and CDR2 sequences are SGHVS and FQNEAQ. This CDR3 is built from 17 residues. CDR3 bases: TGTGCCAGCAGCTTAGCGCTTGGGCAGGCGAACACCGGGGAGCTGTTTTTT. Amino acids: CASSLALGQANTGELFF.

Regarding this clone: A read error may produce the germline difference seen at one junction end. The chain is built from TRBV2 and TRBJ2-7; 7 bases agree with TRBD2. Germline-derived CDR1 and CDR2 are SNHLY and FYNNEI. The CDR3 runs 15 residues. The CDR3 DNA follows: TGTGCCACACCCGGGGCTATCGGGAGGTCCTACGAGCAGTATTTC. Translation: CATPGAIGRSYEQYF. The entire variable domain, with the rest obtained from reference TRBV2 and TRBJ2-7, is as follows: EPEVTQTPSHQVTQMGQEVILRCVPISNHLYFYWYRQILGQKVEFLVSFYNNEISEKSEIFDDQFSVERPDGSNFTLKIRSTKLEDSAMYFCATPGAIGRSYEQYFGPGTRLTVT.

The rearrangement joins TRBV18 to TRBJ2-1, with TRBD2 identical over 13 bases. With 5 bases clipped from V and 8 bases from J, the junction kept 12 bases outside the gene matches. Germline lookup yields CDR1 KGHSH and CDR2 LQKENI. The CDR3 runs to 17 residues. The CDR3 sequence: CASSASSILAGGDEQFF. DNA of the CDR3: TGTGCCAGCTCAGCGTCAAGTATACTAGCGGGAGGGGATGAGCAGTTCTTC. Combining the CDR3 with reference TRBV18 and TRBJ2-1 gives the whole variable domain NAGVMQNPRHLVRRRGQEARLRCSPMKGHSHVYWYRQLPEEGLKFMVYLQKENIIDESGMPKERFSAEFPKEGPSILRIQQVVRGDSAAYFCASSASSILAGGDEQFFGPGTRLTVL.

The chain has TRBV30 and TRBJ2-3; D is perhaps TRBD2 (5 bases). The length of the CDR3 is 12 residues. The V end was cut by 0 bases, the J end by 6 bases, with 7 bases between. In germline, CDR1 is GTSNPN, CDR2 SVGIG (reference sequence). As DNA, the CDR3 is TGTGCCTGGAGTGTACCGGGGGATACGCAGTATTTT. Its translation is CAWSVPGDTQYF.

This clone occurred once. The CDR3 loop reads CASSYGVSYNEQFF. CDR3 sequence (DNA): TGTGCCAGCAGTTACGGGGTGTCTTACAATGAGCAGTTCTTC. The rearrangement joins TRBV6-6 to TRBJ2-1; no definite D call. The CDR3 runs 14 residues. The germline V gene encodes CDR1 MNHNY and CDR2 SVGAGI (reference sequence). V dropped 2 bases and J dropped 4 bases, with 9 bases sitting between them.

This clone was observed a handful of times. The chain employs TRBV23-1 and TRBJ1-5; D not certain. TRBV23-1 is an open reading frame whose function is uncertain. The CDR3 is 14 residues long. V gave up 7 bases and J gave up 0 bases, with 10 bases separating them. The CDR3 reads CASTPDPSNQPQHF. DNA of the CDR3: TGCGCCAGCACCCCGGACCCTAGCAATCAGCCCCAGCATTTT.

In this sample, this clone turned up a few times. In the same sample, other DNA sequences code for this CDR3. The chain joins TRBV28 to TRBJ2-7; D is unresolved. The CDR3 runs to 12 residues. Trimming cost V 4 bases and J 3 bases, with 7 bases left between them. Per germline, CDR1 MDHEN and CDR2 SYDVKM. The CDR3: CASSSTFYEQYF. CDR3 DNA sequence: TGTGCCAGCAGTTCGACATTCTACGAGCAGTACTTC.

V is TRBV7-3 and J is TRBJ2-5, with 8 nucleotides matching TRBD2. The junction had 13 bases not matched to a gene; V was cut back by 5 bases and J by 5 bases. Germline CDR1 is SGHTA and CDR2 is FQGTGA. The CDR3 loop spans 16 amino acids. The CDR3 sequence is CASSPTSGSIGETQYF. CDR3 sequence (DNA): TGTGCCAGCAGCCCCACCAGCGGGAGTATTGGGGAGACCCAGTACTTC.

V usage is TRBV6-1 and J usage is TRBJ1-5; no clear D. The CDR3 totals 12 residues. Trimming shortened V by 8 bases and J by 3 bases, and 8 bases separated the two germline ends. Germline V CDR1 and CDR2: MNHNS, SASEGT. The CDR3 bases are TGTGCCAGCGGAGGGCCCAATCAGCCCCAGCATTTT. This translates into CASGGPNQPQHF.

The rearrangement joins TRBV5-1 to TRBJ2-4, with TRBD1 as a possible D gene (6 bases). Looked up from germline, CDR1 is SGHRS and CDR2 is YFSETQ. V lost 3 bases and J 7 bases, leaving 17 bases between the germline ends. The CDR3 has 15 amino acids. CDR3 amino acids: CASSSGTSRGNIQYF. CDR3 DNA: TGCGCCAGCAGCTCAGGGACATCCCGAGGTAACATTCAGTACTTC.

The CDR3 nucleotides are TGTGCCAGCAGCTTAGGGGTGGTCGAGCAGTACTTC. Protein: CASSLGVVEQYF. The chain links TRBV7-8 to TRBJ2-7; D remains ambiguous. V was trimmed by 1 base and J by 6 bases, leaving 7 bases between them. The CDR3 consists of 12 residues. Germline loops: CDR1 SGHVS, CDR2 FQNEAQ.

J is TRBJ2-5 and V is TRBV5-1, with 12 bases fitting TRBD2. The CDR3 length is 17 residues. Trimming cost V 0 bases and J 2 bases; bases outside gene matches: 5. CDR1 is SGHRS, CDR2 YFSETQ, per germline. CDR3 region: CASSLGLAGAQQETQYF. The DNA for the CDR3 is TGCGCCAGCAGCTTGGGACTAGCGGGAGCTCAGCAAGAGACCCAGTACTTC.

V is TRBV15 and J is TRBJ2-1; D gene unclear. The CDR3 totals 15 residues. In germline, CDR1 is LNHNV, CDR2 YYDKDF (reference sequence). The V end lost 5 bases, the J end lost 7 bases, and 18 bases lay between the germline ends. The CDR3 is CATSPVGSQLNEQFF. DNA of the CDR3: TGTGCCACCAGCCCAGTAGGGTCCCAATTAAATGAGCAGTTCTTC.